A single sample is the source of the 9 T cell receptor beta chains below, sequenced in a study of control samples from healthy donors and cancer patients. Sequencing was performed with immunoSEQ multiplex PCR; in TCRdb, only in-frame clones are kept and a portion is missing. The top ten hold approximately 1.4% of the sample, which has 200,000 or so clones, about 93% seen once. Sequenced sample: blood. The receptor set was obtained from a man aged 45-60 years in good health.

This rearrangement joins TRBV5-6 to TRBJ2-2; tentative D call: TRBD1 (7 bases). Trimming removed 4 bases from V and 4 bases from J, with 11 bases in between. Germline V gives CDR1 SGHDT, CDR2 YYEEEE. CDR3 size: 14 residues. CDR3 DNA: TGTGCCAGCAGCGCGGGACAGAGCACCGGGGAGCTGTTTTTT. Translated, it gives CASSAGQSTGELFF.

The rearrangement links TRBV9 to TRBJ2-3; 9 positions match TRBD2. The CDR3 length is 14 residues. V shed 6 bases and J 4 bases; nucleotides not matched to a gene: 6. CDR1 SGDLS and CDR2 YYNGEE come from the germline V gene. CDR3 amino acids: CASTRGGGADTQYF. DNA of the CDR3: TGTGCCAGCACCCGGGGCGGGGGGGCAGATACGCAGTATTTT.

The V and J genes are TRBV6-5 and TRBJ1-2; D gene unclear. CDR1 is MNHEY and CDR2 is SVGAGI in the germline V gene. There are 11 residues in the CDR3. Trimming took off 6 bases at V and 6 bases at J, with 8 bases between the two ends. The CDR3 spells CASSGDHGYTF. The CDR3 DNA is TGTGCCAGCAGCGGTGATCATGGCTACACCTTC.

V gene TRBV15 combines with J gene TRBJ1-5; tentative D call: TRBD1 (5 bases). The V and J ends lost 2 bases and 3 bases respectively, with 8 bases between them. Germline lookup yields CDR1 LNHNV and CDR2 YYDKDF (reference sequence). This CDR3 is 14 amino acids long. The CDR3 DNA sequence: TGTGCCACCAGCAGACCGGGGCTCAATCAGCCCCAGCATTTT. Protein: CATSRPGLNQPQHF.

The chain has TRBV19 and TRBJ2-4, with a possible D match to TRBD1 (6 bases). Germline V lookup: CDR1 LNHDA, CDR2 SQIVND (reference sequence). The CDR3 is 15 residues long. Between the trimmed V and J ends, which lost 8 bases and 6 bases, there was a span of 20 bases. The DNA of the CDR3 is TGTGCCAGTTCTCTCCCTTTAAACAGGGCAAACATTCAGTACTTC. This sequence encodes CASSLPLNRANIQYF.

The chain combines TRBV11-2 with TRBJ1-3; 7 bases match TRBD1. The CDR3 contains 16 residues. Losses at the gene ends were 3 bases for V and 0 bases for J; bases not matched to a gene: 5. Germline CDR1 is SGHAT and CDR2 is FQNNGV. Here the CDR3 DNA reads TGTGCCAGCAGCTTCGGGACAGCTTACTCTGGAAACACCATATATTTT. Its protein is CASSFGTAYSGNTIYF.

The chain links TRBV19 to TRBJ1-4; D not resolved. The CDR3 covers 12 residues. In germline, CDR1 is LNHDA, CDR2 SQIVND (reference sequence). Trimming took off 11 bases at V and 8 bases at J, with 15 bases between the two ends. In DNA, the CDR3 is TGTGCCGCCACCGACCCGCGAGAAAAACTGTTTTTT. Protein sequence: CAATDPREKLFF.

The V and J genes are TRBV7-3 and TRBJ1-1; the D is unclear. V was clipped by 1 base and J by 1 base, with 16 bases between them. The CDR3 has 17 amino acids. The germline V gene encodes CDR1 SGHTA and CDR2 FQGTGA. CDR3 in amino acids: CASSLKPLTIENTEAFF. CDR3 bases: TGTGCCAGCAGCTTAAAACCCCTAACCATTGAGAACACTGAAGCTTTCTTT. The complete variable domain, with remaining parts taken from reference TRBV7-3 and TRBJ1-1, reads GAGVSQTPSNKVTEKGKYVELRCDPISGHTALYWYRQSLGQGPEFLIYFQGTGAADDSGLPNDRFFAVRPEGSVSTLKIQRTERGDSAVYLCASSLKPLTIENTEAFFGQGTRLTVV.

The V and J genes are TRBV5-6 and TRBJ2-7, with D tentatively TRBD1 (5 bases). Germline CDR1 is SGHDT and CDR2 is YYEEEE. CDR3 size: 13 residues. Trimming took off 3 bases at V and 2 bases at J, with 9 bases between the two ends. The CDR3 is CASSWGRTYEQYF. The CDR3 DNA reads as TGTGCCAGCAGCTGGGGCCGGACCTACGAGCAGTACTTC. The variable domain in full, completed from reference TRBV5-6 and TRBJ2-7, reads DAGVTQSPTHLIKTRGQQVTLRCSPKSGHDTVSWYQQALGQGPQFIFQYYEEEERQRGNFPDRFSGHQFPNYSSELNVNALLLGDSALYLCASSWGRTYEQYFGPGTRLTVT.